These 19 T cell receptor beta chains share one sample of origin, sequenced in a study of tissue T cells after allogeneic stem cell transplantation. Time point indicated: mouse harvest day 7 after allogeneic transplant. Mouse grafts combined 10^7 T-cell-depleted bone marrow cells with 10^6 splenic CD5+ T cells. This table comes from immunoSEQ multiplex PCR, and its TCRdb copy is limited to in-frame clones, with some not included. The table shows 5,500 to 7,000 clones, with about 45% occurring only once. Sequenced sample: gut tissue. These receptors all stem from a female BALB/c mouse given C57BL/6 T cells with graft-versus-host disease after an allogeneic hematopoietic cell transplant.

A note on this clone: The germline and genes are mouse ones. The read ends 1 residue early relative to the CDR3; the germline J gene fills the gap. The V call is TRBV31, the J call TRBJ2-4; 8 nucleotides align to TRBD2. V was pared by 0 bases and J by 2 bases, with 4 bases of the junction left unmatched. The CDR3 covers 15 residues. The V gene's germline CDR1 is GKSSPN and CDR2 SITVG. The CDR3 spells CAWSLPGGLQNTLYF. The sequenced part of the CDR3 DNA is TGTGCCTGGAGTCTACCTGGGGGGCTTCAAAACACCTTGTAC.

About this clone itself: Mouse gene names and germline throughout. The read ends 1 residue shy of where the CDR3 ends; the end is completed using the germline J gene. The chain combines TRBV19 with TRBJ2-5; 7 bases are a match to TRBD2. The CDR3 has 14 amino acids. Germline values: CDR1 FNHDT, CDR2 SITEND (reference sequence). V gave up 2 bases and J gave up 4 bases; unmatched junction bases: 4. The CDR3 DNA, read in part, is TGTGCCAGCAGTATCCCTGGGGGAGAAGACACCCAGTAC. This sequence encodes CASSIPGGEDTQY. The complete CDR3 protein is CASSIPGGEDTQYF. The full variable domain, completed using reference TRBV19 and TRBJ2-5, is GGIITQTPKFLIGQEGQKLTLKCQQNFNHDTMYWYRQDSGKGLRLIYYSITENDLQKGDLSEGYDASREKKSSFSLTVTSAQKNEMAVFLCASSIPGGEDTQYFGPGTRLLVL.

This clone came up a few times. Gene names refer to mouse genes. The read terminates 1 residue before the CDR3 end, so the remaining end is supplied by the germline J gene. V gene TRBV26 combines with J gene TRBJ2-3, with 8 bases aligning to TRBD2. This CDR3 is built from 13 residues. Germline V CDR1 and CDR2: KGHPV, FQNQEV (reference sequence). The J segment lost 6 bases and the V segment lost 7 bases, leaving 6 bases of the junction unmatched. The sequenced CDR3 bases are TGTGCCAGCACGACTGGGGCGGGGGAAACGCTGTAT. It specifies CASTTGAGETLY. In full, the CDR3 reads CASTTGAGETLYF.

Comments on this clone: All gene names here are mouse names. The read comes to an end 1 residue before the CDR3 does, leaving the germline J gene to fill in the end. V gene TRBV16 combines with J gene TRBJ2-7; TRBD2 might be the D (5 bases). Germline CDR1 SGHSA, CDR2 FRNQAP. V lost 4 bases and J 5 bases, leaving 9 bases between the germline ends. The CDR3 has 12 amino acids. CDR3: CASSSLGNEQYF. CDR3 DNA (partial): TGTGCAAGCAGCTCTCTGGGCAATGAACAGTAC. The full variable domain, rest sourced from reference TRBV16 and TRBJ2-7, is NAGVIQTPRHKVTGKGQEATLWCEPISGHSAVFWYRQTIVQGLEFLTYFRNQAPIDDSGMPKERFSAQMPNQSHSTLKIQSTQPQDSAVYLCASSSLGNEQYFGPGTRLTVL.

This clone was seen only a few times. Gene names refer to mouse genes. Sequencing ends 1 residue short of the CDR3 end; the germline J gene provides the rest. The V gene is TRBV26, the J gene TRBJ1-4; D remains ambiguous. The V gene's germline CDR1 is KGHPV and CDR2 FQNQEV (reference sequence). The ends were cut back, 6 bases at V and 4 bases at J, with 3 bases in the middle. The CDR3 is made up of 11 amino acids. The CDR3 protein is CASSLNERLFF. CDR3 DNA, as far as it was read: TGTGCCAGCAGCCTCAACGAAAGATTATTT.

This clone was detected only once. Any gene name here is a mouse gene name. The read comes to an end 1 residue before the CDR3 does, leaving the germline J gene to fill in the end. J is TRBJ2-5 and V is TRBV24; D assignment may be TRBD1 or TRBD2 (5 bases each). CDR1 and CDR2 from the germline V gene are KGHTA and FRNEEI. This CDR3 has 13 residues. Deletions cut 6 bases from V and 10 bases from J, with 17 bases between. CDR3 amino acids: CASRPRGAFPQYF. Partial CDR3 DNA: TGTGCCAGCAGGCCGCGGGGCGCTTTCCCCCAGTAC.

On this clone: The gene names here belong to mouse. The CDR3 end falls 1 residue outside the read, so it is completed with the germline J gene. V is TRBV19 and J is TRBJ2-7; D perhaps matches TRBD1 (6 bases). This CDR3 contains 14 residues. V lost 2 bases and J 0 bases, leaving 9 bases between the germline ends. Germline CDR1 is FNHDT and CDR2 is SITEND (reference sequence). CDR3 sequence reads: CASSMTGGSYEQYF. The sequenced CDR3 bases are TGTGCCAGCAGTATGACAGGAGGCTCCTATGAACAGTAC.

Note on this clone: The germline and genes are mouse ones. The read falls 1 residue short of the CDR3 end, and the missing part is taken from the germline J gene. The chain has TRBV16 and TRBJ2-5; 7 bases are shared with TRBD2. The CDR3 sequence is 14 residues long. V shed 3 bases and J 5 bases; nucleotides not matched to a gene: 5. The germline gives CDR1 SGHSA, CDR2 FRNQAP. This CDR3 reads CASSFSGGGDTQYF. The CDR3 DNA, read in part, is TGTGCAAGCAGCTTCTCCGGGGGGGGAGACACCCAGTAC.

This clone was detected only a few times. Germline and genes here are mouse. The CDR3 extends 1 residue past the end of the read, so its final part is completed from the germline J gene. The rearrangement uses TRBV26 and TRBJ1-3; TRBD1 might be the D (6 bases). CDR1 and CDR2 (germline): KGHPV, FQNQEV (reference sequence). Trimming took off 4 bases at V and 2 bases at J, with 9 bases between the two ends. The CDR3 has 14 residues. The part of the CDR3 DNA that was read is TGTGCCAGCAGTCGGGACAACCCTGGAAATACGCTCTAT. It is translated as CASSRDNPGNTLY. The full-length CDR3 reads as CASSRDNPGNTLYF.

This clone was recorded a few times. Germline and genes: mouse. The read falls 1 residue short of the CDR3 end, and the missing part is taken from the germline J gene. This rearrangement joins TRBV15 to TRBJ1-3, with D perhaps TRBD1 (5 bases). CDR1 and CDR2 (germline): SGHND, FRSKSL. Trimming cost V 1 base and J 1 base, with 5 bases left between them. The CDR3 totals 14 residues. CDR3 DNA, as far as it was read: TGTGCCAGCAGTTTAGGGGGCTCTGGAAATACGCTCTAT. It specifies CASSLGGSGNTLY. In full, the CDR3 is CASSLGGSGNTLYF.

This clone was picked up one time. Mouse germline and gene names are used. The read comes to an end 1 residue before the CDR3 does, leaving the germline J gene to fill in the end. The chain employs TRBV12-2 and TRBJ2-7; TRBD2 aligns across 8 bases. The CDR3 is 14 residues long. Germline V gene lookup returns CDR1 SGHLS and CDR2 HYDKME. The J segment lost 7 bases and the V segment lost 3 bases, leaving 10 bases of the junction unmatched. The sequenced CDR3 bases are TGTGCCAGCTCTGTCCCGTGGGGGGGGCGAGAACAGTAC. It yields the protein CASSVPWGGREQY. The whole CDR3 reads CASSVPWGGREQYF.

Remarks on this clone: Gene names follow the mouse nomenclature. The read is 1 residue too short to cover the CDR3 end, so that end is filled in from the germline J gene. The V and J genes are TRBV16 and TRBJ2-7, with D hard to call. The CDR3 runs 10 residues. The germline gives CDR1 SGHSA, CDR2 FRNQAP. V lost 1 base and J lost 6, with 1 base in between. CDR3: CASSLVEQYF. CDR3 bases read: TGTGCAAGCAGCTTAGTTGAACAGTAC.

Relative to its sample, this clone is medium-sized (0.01 to 0.1%). The gene symbols are mouse symbols. The sequenced fragment ends 1 residue before the CDR3 boundary, so the rest is inferred from the germline J gene. The rearrangement joins TRBV13-1 to TRBJ1-3, with D hard to call. Deletions cut 1 base from V and 1 base from J, with 0 bases between. The CDR3 sequence is 12 residues long. The V gene's germline CDR1 is NSHNY and CDR2 SYGAGN. This CDR3 is CASSDSGNTLYF. The sequenced part of the CDR3 DNA is TGTGCCAGCAGTGATTCTGGAAATACGCTCTAT.

As concerns this clone: Gene names follow the mouse nomenclature. The CDR3 is cut off 1 residue early in the read; its end comes from the germline J gene. This chain joins TRBV26 and TRBJ1-1; 7 nucleotides line up with TRBD1. The V gene end was trimmed by 0 bases and the J gene end by 1 base; junction bases not matched to a gene: 2. Germline V gene sequence: CDR1 KGHPV, CDR2 FQNQEV (reference sequence). The CDR3 covers 15 residues. The CDR3 region is CASSLSGTVNTEVFF. CDR3 DNA (partial): TGTGCCAGCAGTCTGTCCGGGACAGTAAACACAGAAGTCTTC.

About this clone itself: Each gene name is a mouse one. The sequence runs out 1 residue before the end of the CDR3; the remainder is reconstructed from the germline J gene. The J gene is TRBJ2-5, the V gene TRBV16, with 8 bases fitting TRBD2. Germline trimming cut 0 bases from V and 5 bases from J; bases unmatched to any gene: 1. This CDR3 region has 14 residues. Germline V gene sequence: CDR1 SGHSA, CDR2 FRNQAP. The CDR3 bases that were read are TGTGCAAGCAGCTTAGAATGGGGGGGAGACACCCAGTAC. Protein: CASSLEWGGDTQY. The complete CDR3 sequence is CASSLEWGGDTQYF.

This clone has only a few counts. Gene names and germline match the mouse. Read data end 1 residue before the CDR3 end; the end is taken from the germline J gene. J is TRBJ2-4 and V is TRBV3; 10 nucleotides agree with TRBD2. Germline values: CDR1 SNHLY, CDR2 FYNGKV (reference sequence). Trimming at V came to 4 bases and at J to 6 bases, leaving 4 bases not matched to a gene. The CDR3 has 14 residues. CDR3 in amino acids: CASSSGTGANTLYF. CDR3 bases read: TGTGCCAGCAGCTCCGGGACTGGGGCCAACACCTTGTAC.

In regard to this clone: The gene names here belong to mouse. The read ends 1 residue shy of where the CDR3 ends; the end is completed using the germline J gene. The chain recombines TRBV26 with TRBJ2-1; D not resolved. CDR1 and CDR2 from the germline V gene are KGHPV and FQNQEV (reference sequence). Deletions cut 3 bases from V and 0 bases from J, with 6 bases between. The CDR3 sequence is 14 residues long. The CDR3 sequence: CASSLAVNYAEQFF. The covered CDR3 bases are TGTGCCAGCAGTCTAGCAGTTAACTATGCTGAGCAGTTC.

Comment on this clone: The germline and genes are mouse ones. The CDR3 goes on 1 residue after the read ends, and that part is filled in from the germline J gene. The rearrangement joins TRBV3 to TRBJ2-5; 8 bases align to TRBD2. V lost 2 bases and J lost 6; bases outside the gene matches: 1. Germline V gives CDR1 SNHLY, CDR2 FYNGKV (reference sequence). The CDR3 extends over 13 amino acids. Here the CDR3 reads CASSLLGGDTQYF. CDR3 DNA (partial): TGTGCCAGCAGCTTACTGGGGGGCGACACCCAGTAC.

As to this clone: Mouse gene names apply. The read falls 1 residue short of the CDR3 end, and the missing part is taken from the germline J gene. This chain joins TRBV19 and TRBJ2-7; 7 bases are shared with TRBD1. The CDR3 covers 12 residues. Germline assignment: CDR1 FNHDT and CDR2 SITEND (reference sequence). V shed 10 bases and J 0 bases; nucleotides not matched to a gene: 4. CDR3 bases read: TGTGCCGCCGGGACAGTCTCCTATGAACAGTAC. Protein product: CAAGTVSYEQY. The full CDR3 is CAAGTVSYEQYF.